These 32 T cell receptor beta chains originate from one sample sequenced in a study of T cell changes during pregnancy in multiple sclerosis. Data came from immunoSEQ multiplex PCR; TCRdb stores just in-frame clones and leaves some out. The sample holds about 36,000 clones, 91% seen once. Sample: CD4+ T cells from peripheral blood mononuclear cells, taken in the second trimester of pregnancy. These receptors came from a female donor in good health, enrolled as a control in a pregnancy study.

The gene calls are TRBV5-6 and TRBJ2-5, with D maybe TRBD2 (5 bases). V was cut by 6 bases and J by 2 bases, with 14 bases left in between. The length of the CDR3 is 14 residues. Germline V gene data show CDR1 as SGHDT and CDR2 as YYEEEE. The CDR3 coding sequence is TGTGCCAGCATTCGGCGGGCCCTACAAGAGACCCAGTACTTC. This gives the protein CASIRRALQETQYF.

The rearrangement links TRBV18 to TRBJ1-1, with 7 bases that match TRBD1. Germline assignment: CDR1 KGHSH and CDR2 LQKENI. This CDR3 has 17 amino acids. Trimming removed 4 bases from V and 2 bases from J; junction bases left unmatched: 13. The CDR3 bases are TGTGCCAGCTCACAACTACGGACAGGAGACGCTAACACTGAAGCTTTCTTT. Translated, it gives CASSQLRTGDANTEAFF.

The rearrangement joins TRBV6-6 to TRBJ1-2, with 9 bases aligning to TRBD1. Germline V CDR1 and CDR2: MNHNY, SVGAGI (reference sequence). This CDR3 has 13 amino acids. V lost 6 bases to trimming and J lost 6 bases; unmatched junction nucleotides: 5. The CDR3 DNA reads as TGTGCCAGCAGCGGACAGGGGAGCGATGGCTACACCTTC. Translation gives CASSGQGSDGYTF.

The chain has TRBV15 and TRBJ2-7; 11 nucleotides agree with TRBD1. This CDR3 contains 16 residues. Germline values: CDR1 LNHNV, CDR2 YYDKDF (reference sequence). V shed 1 base and J 5 bases; nucleotides not matched to a gene: 7. CDR3 loop: CATSRGDGDRGDEQYF. The CDR3 DNA reads TGTGCCACCAGCAGAGGTGATGGGGACAGGGGGGACGAGCAGTACTTC. The variable domain in full, completed from reference TRBV15 and TRBJ2-7, reads DAMVIQNPRYQVTQFGKPVTLSCSQTLNHNVMYWYQQKSSQAPKLLFHYYDKDFNNEADTPDNFQSRRPNTSFCFLDIRSPGLGDTAMYLCATSRGDGDRGDEQYFGPGTRLTVT.

V and J are TRBV10-2 and TRBJ2-5; tentatively, D is TRBD2 (6 bases). Germline CDR1 WSHSY, CDR2 SAAADI. The length of the CDR3 is 12 residues. V dropped 5 bases and J dropped 5 bases, with 9 bases sitting between them. For the CDR3, the DNA is TGCGCCAGCAGTACTAGCTGGGAGACCCAGTACTTC. This gives the protein CASSTSWETQYF.

On this clone itself: Compared with germline, one end of the junction differs, possibly owing to a read error. The V call is TRBV20-1, the J call TRBJ2-3; a weak D match, TRBD2 (5 bases). Germline V gives CDR1 DFQATT, CDR2 SNEGSKA (reference sequence). The CDR3 loop spans 10 amino acids. The CDR3 loop is CSSGTDTQYF. The CDR3, as DNA: TGCAGTAGCGGCACGGATACGCAGTATTTT.

The CDR3 sequence is CASSLVSGNTEAFF. The CDR3 DNA reads TGTGCCAGCAGCTTAGTCTCGGGGAACACTGAAGCTTTCTTT. This chain joins TRBV7-8 and TRBJ1-1; D is unclear. This CDR3 spans 14 amino acids. Germline V gene sequence: CDR1 SGHVS, CDR2 FQNEAQ. V lost 1 base, J lost 1 base, and 7 bases lay in between.

V usage is TRBV5-4 and J usage is TRBJ1-1; tentative D call: TRBD1 (5 bases). CDR3 size: 16 residues. Looked up from germline, CDR1 is SGHNT and CDR2 is YYREEE (reference sequence). Trimming took 0 bases from V and 1 from J, leaving 13 bases between them. The CDR3 is CASSLGGGTPNTEAFF. CDR3 DNA sequence: TGTGCCAGCAGCTTGGGGGGCGGGACCCCGAACACTGAAGCTTTCTTT.

The rearrangement uses TRBV7-8 and TRBJ1-1; D call uncertain. Per the germline V gene, CDR1 is SGHVS and CDR2 is FQNEAQ. The CDR3 length is 12 residues. Trimming pared 5 bases from V and 6 bases from J, leaving 10 bases between. DNA for the CDR3: TGTGCCAGCAGCCCGGGTAGTGCTGAAGCTTTCTTT. Its translation is CASSPGSAEAFF.

V is TRBV28 and J is TRBJ2-3; perhaps TRBD2 as D (5 bases). The CDR3 contains 13 residues. CDR1 is MDHEN and CDR2 is SYDVKM in the germline V gene. Between the trimmed V and J ends, which lost 10 bases and 6 bases, there was a span of 17 bases. The CDR3 DNA reads as TGTGCCACCCTCAGTGGGGAGACCGATACGCAGTATTTT. It codes for CATLSGETDTQYF.

V usage is TRBV6-1 and J usage is TRBJ2-1; 8 bases fit TRBD1. Germline V gene data show CDR1 as MNHNS and CDR2 as SASEGT. The CDR3 length is 13 residues. Trimming cost V 11 bases and J 10 bases; bases outside gene matches: 13. The CDR3: CAGSRQGSGEQFF. The CDR3 DNA reads as TGTGCCGGATCGCGACAGGGGTCCGGAGAGCAGTTCTTC.

J is TRBJ2-6 and V is TRBV11-1; 9 nucleotides agree with TRBD2. The length of the CDR3 is 15 residues. The V segment lost 8 bases and the J segment 2 bases; nucleotides outside the gene matches: 4. CDR1 is SGHAT, CDR2 FQDESV, per germline (reference sequence). CDR3 in DNA: TGTGCCAGCCGGCGGGAGGGCCCTGGGGCCAACGTCCTGACTTTC. Its translation: CASRREGPGANVLTF.

The chain employs TRBV5-4 and TRBJ2-6; possibly TRBD2 for D (7 bases). V lost 7 bases, J lost 0 bases, and 14 bases lay in between. The CDR3 covers 16 residues. Germline V gene sequence: CDR1 SGHNT, CDR2 YYREEE (reference sequence). The CDR3 DNA follows: TGTGCCAGCTTCGGGGGGCCCCTCTCTGGGGCCAACGTCCTGACTTTC. Its translation: CASFGGPLSGANVLTF.

This chain connects TRBV5-8 to TRBJ2-1; tentative D call: TRBD2 (6 bases). V was shortened by 4 bases and J by 14 bases, with 16 bases between the two germline ends. CDR1 SGHTS and CDR2 YDEGEE come from the germline V gene. This CDR3 comprises 12 residues. CDR3 DNA sequence: TGTGCCAGCAGCCTAAACCTTTTAGCGGAGTTCTTC. Translated: CASSLNLLAEFF.

There are a few counts of this clone. The chain couples TRBV6-6 to TRBJ1-6; D gene ambiguous. CDR3 length: 14 residues. Trimming cost V 7 bases and J 3 bases, with 10 bases left between them. Per germline, CDR1 MNHNY and CDR2 SVGAGI (reference sequence). The CDR3 bases are TGTGCCAGCATCGAGTCGCGCTATAATTCACCCCTCCACTTT. This gives the protein CASIESRYNSPLHF.

The chain couples TRBV4-1 to TRBJ1-2; D may be TRBD1 (5 bases). The CDR3 is 15 amino acids. V lost 4 bases to trimming and J lost 0 bases, with 12 bases between them. Germline assignment: CDR1 MGHRA and CDR2 YSYEKL. The CDR3: CASSLGGVTNYGYTF. The CDR3 DNA follows: TGCGCCAGCAGCCTTGGGGGGGTAACTAACTATGGCTACACCTTC.

CDR3 bases: TGTGCCAGCAGCTTAACGAGGGGGACGGGTGAAGCTTTCTTT. Translation gives CASSLTRGTGEAFF. V is TRBV7-8 and J is TRBJ1-1; D perhaps matches TRBD1 (6 bases). There are 14 residues in the CDR3. V was shortened by 2 bases and J by 7 bases, with 14 bases between the two germline ends. CDR1 and CDR2 (germline): SGHVS, FQNEAQ. The full variable domain, with the rest looked up from reference TRBV7-8 and TRBJ1-1, is GAGVSQSPRYKVAKRGQDVALRCDPISGHVSLFWYQQALGQGPEFLTYFQNEAQLDKSGLPSDRFFAERPEGSVSTLKIQRTQQEDSAVYLCASSLTRGTGEAFFGQGTRLTVV.

CDR3 DNA: TGTGCCAGTAGTGATTTGGGGGCGCGGAACACTGAAGCTTTCTTT. Protein: CASSDLGARNTEAFF. V usage is TRBV19 and J usage is TRBJ1-1, with a possible D match to TRBD1 (6 bases). CDR3 length equals 15 residues. Trimming removed 5 bases from V and 1 base from J, with 14 bases in between. Per the germline V gene, CDR1 is LNHDA and CDR2 is SQIVND (reference sequence).

The chain recombines TRBV4-1 with TRBJ2-7, with 11 bases identical to TRBD2. This CDR3 has 17 residues. Germline values: CDR1 MGHRA, CDR2 YSYEKL. V shed 1 base, J shed 3 bases, and the junction held 8 bases outside the gene matches. The CDR3 coding sequence is TGCGCCAGCAGCCAAGCACCGACCGGGACTAGCGGCTACGAGCAGTACTTC. It codes for CASSQAPTGTSGYEQYF.

The V call is TRBV6-5, the J call TRBJ1-6; D is perhaps TRBD1 (6 bases). V lost 7 bases to trimming and J lost 6 bases, with 13 bases between them. Germline V gives CDR1 MNHEY, CDR2 SVGAGI. The CDR3 is made up of 14 amino acids. The CDR3 reads CASTRGARNSPLHF. For the CDR3, the DNA is TGTGCCAGCACCCGGGGGGCGCGTAATTCACCCCTCCACTTT.

This chain uses TRBV5-1 with TRBJ2-2, with 9 bases identical to TRBD1. This CDR3 is built from 15 residues. CDR1 is SGHRS and CDR2 is YFSETQ in the germline V gene. J gave up 7 bases and V 6 bases, and 10 bases lay outside the gene matches. The CDR3 nucleotides are TGCGCCAGCAATTATGGGACAGGGTCGGTCGGGGAGCTGTTTTTT. Translated: CASNYGTGSVGELFF.

The chain joins TRBV27 to TRBJ1-5; 7 bases agree with TRBD1. Per the germline V gene, CDR1 is MNHEY and CDR2 is SMNVEV (reference sequence). After removal of 4 bases from V and 2 bases from J, the junction contained 11 bases not matched to a gene. The CDR3 extends over 17 amino acids. CDR3 sequence (DNA): TGTGCCAGCAGTTCCCGGGACAGTATCGGCGGCAATCAGCCCCAGCATTTT. Translating gives CASSSRDSIGGNQPQHF.

This rearrangement joins TRBV5-1 to TRBJ1-4; the match to TRBD1 covers 7 bases. Germline trimming cut 4 bases from V and 8 bases from J; bases unmatched to any gene: 8. Per the germline V gene, CDR1 is SGHRS and CDR2 is YFSETQ. CDR3 length: 14 residues. This CDR3 reads CASSPTGSEEKLFF. Here the CDR3 DNA reads TGCGCCAGCAGCCCGACAGGGTCAGAGGAAAAACTGTTTTTT.

The V and J genes are TRBV18 and TRBJ2-2; a weak D match, TRBD1 (6 bases). The CDR3 runs to 16 residues. Germline V gives CDR1 KGHSH, CDR2 LQKENI. V lost 2 bases and J 3 bases, leaving 13 bases between the germline ends. CDR3 in DNA: TGTGCCAGCTCACCAACAACAGGGATAGACACCGGGGAGCTGTTTTTT. Translation: CASSPTTGIDTGELFF.

V gene TRBV18 combines with J gene TRBJ2-5; 7 positions match TRBD1. Germline-derived CDR1 and CDR2 are KGHSH and LQKENI. The V gene end was trimmed by 0 bases and the J gene end by 2 bases; junction bases not matched to a gene: 0. The CDR3 runs to 14 residues. In DNA form, the CDR3 reads TGTGCCAGCTCACCACCGACAGGGCAAGAGACCCAGTACTTC. The encoded protein is CASSPPTGQETQYF.

This clone was seen just once. The chain has TRBV15 and TRBJ2-5; TRBD2 is a possible D gene (6 bases). CDR3 length: 15 amino acids. The V gene lost 1 base and the J gene lost 4 bases, with 13 bases spanning the gap. The V gene's germline CDR1 is LNHNV and CDR2 YYDKDF (reference sequence). Here the CDR3 reads CATSRVGRRSETQYF. The CDR3 DNA is TGTGCCACCAGCAGAGTGGGGAGGCGTTCAGAGACCCAGTACTTC.

This clone was counted once. The chain couples TRBV6-5 to TRBJ1-3, with D perhaps TRBD1 (6 bases). The germline V gene has CDR1 MNHEY and CDR2 SVGAGI. CDR3 length: 16 amino acids. Trimming cost V 4 bases and J 5 bases, with 18 bases left between them. CDR3: CASSLNRDRGRNTIYF. Here the CDR3 DNA reads TGTGCCAGCAGTTTGAACAGGGACCGAGGAAGAAACACCATATATTTT.

The chain links TRBV5-4 to TRBJ1-1; TRBD1 aligns across 7 bases. Germline V gene sequence: CDR1 SGHNT, CDR2 YYREEE (reference sequence). Trimming removed 3 bases from V and 0 bases from J; junction bases left unmatched: 5. The CDR3 runs 15 residues. The CDR3 region is CASSSRDRMNTEAFF. The CDR3 DNA reads TGTGCCAGCAGCTCACGGGACAGAATGAACACTGAAGCTTTCTTT.

This chain links TRBV6-5 with TRBJ2-1, with 7 bases identical to TRBD1. Germline assignment: CDR1 MNHEY and CDR2 SVGAGI. CDR3 length: 15 residues. After removal of 5 bases from V and 6 bases from J, the junction contained 10 bases not matched to a gene. DNA of the CDR3: TGTGCCAGCAGTCCTAACAGGGGTGGTGTCAATGAGCAGTTCTTC. This codes for CASSPNRGGVNEQFF.

The rearrangement uses TRBV18 and TRBJ2-5; TRBD2 matches 7 bases. The CDR3 length is 13 residues. V was pared by 2 bases and J by 3 bases, with 0 bases of the junction left unmatched. Germline CDR1 KGHSH, CDR2 LQKENI. This chain's CDR3 is CASSPAGEETQYF. The CDR3 DNA reads TGTGCCAGCTCACCAGCGGGGGAAGAGACCCAGTACTTC.

CDR3 in amino acids: CASSLGGADTQYF. CDR3 DNA sequence: TGCGCCAGCAGCTTAGGGGGAGCGGATACGCAGTATTTT. The V and J genes are TRBV5-1 and TRBJ2-3; TRBD1 might be the D (6 bases). The V gene's germline CDR1 is SGHRS and CDR2 YFSETQ. V dropped 2 bases and J dropped 6 bases, with 10 bases sitting between them. The CDR3 loop spans 13 amino acids.

This rearrangement joins TRBV5-1 to TRBJ2-1; D remains ambiguous. Germline CDR1 reads SGHRS; CDR2 reads YFSETQ. Trimming took off 4 bases at V and 15 bases at J, with 14 bases between the two ends. The CDR3 length is 11 residues. The CDR3 is CASSLDVVWFF. Written as DNA, the CDR3 is TGCGCCAGCAGCCTAGATGTGGTGTGGTTCTTC.